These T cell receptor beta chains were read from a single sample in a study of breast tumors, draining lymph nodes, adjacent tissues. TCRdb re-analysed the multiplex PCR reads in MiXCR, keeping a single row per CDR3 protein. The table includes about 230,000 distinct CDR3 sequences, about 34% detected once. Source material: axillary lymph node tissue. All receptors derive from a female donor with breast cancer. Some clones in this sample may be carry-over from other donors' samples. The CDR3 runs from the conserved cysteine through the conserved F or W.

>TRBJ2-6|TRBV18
CASSLGHGSGANVLTF
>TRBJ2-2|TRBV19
CASSIDRTSGAGELFF
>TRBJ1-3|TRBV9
CASSVVPGTLSGSGNTIYF
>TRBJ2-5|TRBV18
CASSPLFSGLPQETQYF
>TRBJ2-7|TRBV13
CASSWGGDSSYEQYF
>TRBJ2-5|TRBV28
CANSLRGLAETQYF
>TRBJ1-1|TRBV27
CASSLRGGRGTEAFF
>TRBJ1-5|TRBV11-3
CASSLEHEHF
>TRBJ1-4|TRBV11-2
CASSPQGALEKLFF
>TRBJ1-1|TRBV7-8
CASSSPPSGEAFF
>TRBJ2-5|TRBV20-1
CSASVLAGRGETQYF
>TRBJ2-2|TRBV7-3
CASSFGTSGGELFF
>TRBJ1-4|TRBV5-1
CASSLFGSNEKLFF
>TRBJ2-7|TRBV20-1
CSAIPGGPAYEQYF
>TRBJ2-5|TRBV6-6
CASSYPGGLGEAQYF
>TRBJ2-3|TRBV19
CASSKAQGAVDTQYF
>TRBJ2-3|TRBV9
CASTSAGGEGADTQYF
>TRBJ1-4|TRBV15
CATSRDLGRHPTLF
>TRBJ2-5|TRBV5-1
CASSLGGQVNTQYF
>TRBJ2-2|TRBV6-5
CASSYTAGTGELFF